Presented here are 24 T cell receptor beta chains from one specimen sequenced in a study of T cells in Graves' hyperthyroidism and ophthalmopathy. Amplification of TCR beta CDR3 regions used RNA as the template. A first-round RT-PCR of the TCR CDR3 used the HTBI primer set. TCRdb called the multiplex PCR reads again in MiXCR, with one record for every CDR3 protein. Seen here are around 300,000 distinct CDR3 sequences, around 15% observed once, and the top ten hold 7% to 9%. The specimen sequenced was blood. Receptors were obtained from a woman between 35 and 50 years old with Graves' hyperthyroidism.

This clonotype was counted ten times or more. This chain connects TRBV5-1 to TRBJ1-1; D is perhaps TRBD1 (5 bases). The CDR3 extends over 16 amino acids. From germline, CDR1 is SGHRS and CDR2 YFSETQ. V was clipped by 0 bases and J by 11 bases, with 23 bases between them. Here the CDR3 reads CASSLERVSSGGTAFF. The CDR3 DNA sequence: TGCGCCAGCAGCTTGGAGAGGGTTAGTAGCGGGGGTACTGCTTTCTTT.

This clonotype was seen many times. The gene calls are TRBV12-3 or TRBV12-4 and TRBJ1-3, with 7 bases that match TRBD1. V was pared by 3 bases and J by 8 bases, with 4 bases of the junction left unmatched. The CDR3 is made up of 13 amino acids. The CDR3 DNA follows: TGTGCCAGCAGTTTTAACAGGGGCGACACCATATATTTT. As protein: CASSFNRGDTIYF.

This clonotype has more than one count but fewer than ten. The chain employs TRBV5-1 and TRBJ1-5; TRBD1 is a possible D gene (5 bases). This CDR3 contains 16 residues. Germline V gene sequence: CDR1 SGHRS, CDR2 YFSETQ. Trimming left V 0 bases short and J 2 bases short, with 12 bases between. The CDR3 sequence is CASSLGGAEGNQPQHF. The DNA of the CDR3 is TGCGCCAGCAGCTTGGGAGGGGCGGAGGGCAATCAGCCCCAGCATTTT. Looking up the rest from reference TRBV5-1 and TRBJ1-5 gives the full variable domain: KAGVTQTPRYLIKTRGQQVTLSCSPISGHRSVSWYQQTPGQGLQFLFEYFSETQRNKGNFPGRFSGRQFSNSRSEMNVSTLELGDSALYLCASSLGGAEGNQPQHFGDGTRLSIL.

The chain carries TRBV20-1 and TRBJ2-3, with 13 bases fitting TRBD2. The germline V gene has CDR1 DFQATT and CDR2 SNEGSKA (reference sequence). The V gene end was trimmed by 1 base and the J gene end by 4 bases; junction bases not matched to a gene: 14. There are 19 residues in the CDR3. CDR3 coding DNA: TGCAGTGCTAGAGCCGTTTGGACTAGCGGGAGTATTAGCGCAGATACGCAGTATTTT. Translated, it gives CSARAVWTSGSISADTQYF.

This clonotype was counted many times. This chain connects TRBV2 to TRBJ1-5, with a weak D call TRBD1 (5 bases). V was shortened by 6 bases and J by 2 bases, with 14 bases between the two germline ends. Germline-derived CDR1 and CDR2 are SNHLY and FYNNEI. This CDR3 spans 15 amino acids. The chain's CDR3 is CASSPDRAGNQPQHF. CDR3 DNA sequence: TGTGCCAGCAGCCCCGACAGAGCTGGCAATCAGCCCCAGCATTTT.

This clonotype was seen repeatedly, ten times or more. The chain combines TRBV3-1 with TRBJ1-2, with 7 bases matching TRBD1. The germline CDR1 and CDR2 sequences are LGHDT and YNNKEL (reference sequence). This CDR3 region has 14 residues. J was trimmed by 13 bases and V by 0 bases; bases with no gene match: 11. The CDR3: CASSQDRGRGRLTF. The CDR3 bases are TGTGCCAGCAGCCAAGATAGAGGGAGGGGGCGCCTCACCTTC.

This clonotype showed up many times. The CDR3 loop is CSVANRTPSTDTQYF. Here the CDR3 DNA reads TGCAGCGTGGCCAACAGGACCCCTAGCACAGATACGCAGTATTTT. The chain couples TRBV29-1 to TRBJ2-3; tentatively, D is TRBD1 (5 bases). The CDR3 has 15 residues. Germline V gene sequence: CDR1 SQVTM, CDR2 ANQGSEA. Trimming took off 6 bases at V and 0 bases at J, with 16 bases between the two ends.

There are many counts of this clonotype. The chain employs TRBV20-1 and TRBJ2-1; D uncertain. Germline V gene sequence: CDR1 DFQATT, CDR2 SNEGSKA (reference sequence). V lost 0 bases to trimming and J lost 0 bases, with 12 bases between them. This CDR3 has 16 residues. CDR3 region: CSARDADLSSYNEQFF. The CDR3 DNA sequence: TGCAGTGCTAGAGATGCGGACCTGAGCTCCTACAATGAGCAGTTCTTC.

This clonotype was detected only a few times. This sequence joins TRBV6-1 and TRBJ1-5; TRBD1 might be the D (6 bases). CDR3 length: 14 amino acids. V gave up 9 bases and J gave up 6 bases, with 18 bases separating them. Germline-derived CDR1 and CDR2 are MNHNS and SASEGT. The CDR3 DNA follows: TGTGCCAGTGGCCCCGGGACATTCGGTCAGCCCCAGCATTTT. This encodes CASGPGTFGQPQHF.

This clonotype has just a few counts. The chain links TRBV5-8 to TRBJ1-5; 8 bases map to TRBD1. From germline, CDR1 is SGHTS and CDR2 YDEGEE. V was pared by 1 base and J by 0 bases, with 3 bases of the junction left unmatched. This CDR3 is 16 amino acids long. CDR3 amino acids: CASSLYRGNSNQPQHF. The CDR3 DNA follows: TGTGCCAGCAGCTTGTACAGGGGGAATAGCAATCAGCCCCAGCATTTT. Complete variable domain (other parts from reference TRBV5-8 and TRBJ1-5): EAGVTQSPTHLIKTRGQQATLRCSPISGHTSVYWYQQALGLGLQFLLWYDEGEERNRGNFPPRFSGRQFPNYSSELNVNALELEDSALYLCASSLYRGNSNQPQHFGDGTRLSIL.

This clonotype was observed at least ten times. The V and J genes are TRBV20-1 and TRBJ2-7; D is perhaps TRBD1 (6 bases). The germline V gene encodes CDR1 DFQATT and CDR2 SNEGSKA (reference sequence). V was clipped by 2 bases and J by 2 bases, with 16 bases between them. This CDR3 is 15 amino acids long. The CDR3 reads CSARSGVRGPYEQYF. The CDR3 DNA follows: TGCAGTGCTAGATCAGGGGTGAGAGGTCCCTACGAGCAGTACTTC.

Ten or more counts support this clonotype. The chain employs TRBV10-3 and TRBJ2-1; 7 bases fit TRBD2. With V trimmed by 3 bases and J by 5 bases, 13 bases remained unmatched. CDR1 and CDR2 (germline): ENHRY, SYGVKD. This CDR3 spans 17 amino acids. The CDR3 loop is CAISDLGGSTRDNEQFF. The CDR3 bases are TGTGCCATCAGTGACCTCGGGGGGTCAACTCGGGACAATGAGCAGTTCTTC.

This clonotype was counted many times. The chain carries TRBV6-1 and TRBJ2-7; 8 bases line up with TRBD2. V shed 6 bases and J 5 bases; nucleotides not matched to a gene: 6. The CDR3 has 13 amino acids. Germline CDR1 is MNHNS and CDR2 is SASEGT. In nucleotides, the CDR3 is TGTGCCAGCAGGGGAGCGGGGGCCGACGAGCAGTACTTC. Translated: CASRGAGADEQYF.

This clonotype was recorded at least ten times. The DNA for the CDR3 is TGTGCCAGCAGCTTAGAGGGAGGGGCCGAGCAGTACTTC. Protein product: CASSLEGGAEQYF. The V call is TRBV7-6, the J call TRBJ2-7, with 7 positions matching TRBD2. The CDR3 runs 13 residues. Trimming took 1 base from V and 6 from J; bases not matched to a gene: 3. Germline V gene lookup returns CDR1 SGHVS and CDR2 FNYEAQ. Using reference TRBV7-6 and TRBJ2-7 for the parts outside the CDR3, the full variable domain is GAGVSQSPRYKVTKRGQDVALRCDPISGHVSLYWYRQALGQGPEFLTYFNYEAQQDKSGLPNDRFSAERPEGSISTLTIQRTEQRDSAMYRCASSLEGGAEQYFGPGTRLTVT.

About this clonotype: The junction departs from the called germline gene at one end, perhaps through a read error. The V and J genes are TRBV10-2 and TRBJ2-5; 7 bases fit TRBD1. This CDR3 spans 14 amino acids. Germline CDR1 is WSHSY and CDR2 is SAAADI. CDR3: CTSSDGQDQETQYF. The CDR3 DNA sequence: TGCACCAGCAGTGATGGACAGGATCAAGAGACCCAGTACTTC.

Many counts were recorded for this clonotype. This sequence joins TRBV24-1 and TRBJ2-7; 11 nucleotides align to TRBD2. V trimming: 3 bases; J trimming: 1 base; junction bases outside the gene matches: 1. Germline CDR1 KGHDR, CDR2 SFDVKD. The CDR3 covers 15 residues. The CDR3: CATSDTSGSSYEQYF. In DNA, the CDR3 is TGTGCCACCAGTGATACTAGCGGGAGTTCCTACGAGCAGTACTTC.

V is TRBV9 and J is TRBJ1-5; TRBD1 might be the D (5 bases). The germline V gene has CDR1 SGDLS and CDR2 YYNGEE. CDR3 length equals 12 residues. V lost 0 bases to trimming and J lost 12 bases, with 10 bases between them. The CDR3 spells CASSVGGESQHF. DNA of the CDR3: TGTGCCAGCAGCGTAGGGGGCGAAAGCCAGCATTTT.

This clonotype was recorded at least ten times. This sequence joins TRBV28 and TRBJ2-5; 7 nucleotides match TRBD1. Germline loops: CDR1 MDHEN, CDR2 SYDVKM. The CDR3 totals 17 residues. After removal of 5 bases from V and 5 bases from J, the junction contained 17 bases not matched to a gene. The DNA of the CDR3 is TGTGCCAGCAGTCCCCCCTTGATCTTAGGGGGCGCTGAGACCCAGTACTTC. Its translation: CASSPPLILGGAETQYF.

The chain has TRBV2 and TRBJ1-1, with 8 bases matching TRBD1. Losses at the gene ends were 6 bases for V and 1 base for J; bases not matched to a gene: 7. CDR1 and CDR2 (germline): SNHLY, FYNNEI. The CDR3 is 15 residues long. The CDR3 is CASRLLQGGNTEAFF. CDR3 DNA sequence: TGTGCCAGCAGGTTACTACAGGGGGGGAACACTGAAGCTTTCTTT. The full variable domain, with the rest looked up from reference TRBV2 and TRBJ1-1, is EPEVTQTPSHQVTQMGQEVILRCVPISNHLYFYWYRQILGQKVEFLVSFYNNEISEKSEIFDDQFSVERPDGSNFTLKIRSTKLEDSAMYFCASRLLQGGNTEAFFGQGTRLTVV.

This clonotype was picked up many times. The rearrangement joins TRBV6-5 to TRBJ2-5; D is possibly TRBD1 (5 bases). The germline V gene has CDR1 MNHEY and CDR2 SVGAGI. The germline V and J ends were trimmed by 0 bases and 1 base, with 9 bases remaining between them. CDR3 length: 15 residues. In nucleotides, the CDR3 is TGTGCCAGCAGTTACTCAGGGGTACTCCAAGAGACCCAGTACTTC. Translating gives CASSYSGVLQETQYF.

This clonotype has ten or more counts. The CDR3 coding sequence is TGTGCCAGCAGCCCTACGGGTGGGCTAGCGGGGTTAGAGACCCAGTACTTC. Protein sequence: CASSPTGGLAGLETQYF. The chain recombines TRBV7-8 with TRBJ2-5; 9 positions agree with TRBD2. The CDR3 has 17 amino acids. J lost 4 bases, V lost 5 bases, and 14 bases had no gene match. The V gene's germline CDR1 is SGHVS and CDR2 FQNEAQ.

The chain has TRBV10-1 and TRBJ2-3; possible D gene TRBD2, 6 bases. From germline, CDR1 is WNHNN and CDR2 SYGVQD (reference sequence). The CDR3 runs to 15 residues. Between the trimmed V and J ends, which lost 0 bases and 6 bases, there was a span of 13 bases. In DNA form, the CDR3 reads TGCGCCAGCAGTGAGTCGAGGAGCGGGCTCGATACGCAGTATTTT. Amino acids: CASSESRSGLDTQYF.

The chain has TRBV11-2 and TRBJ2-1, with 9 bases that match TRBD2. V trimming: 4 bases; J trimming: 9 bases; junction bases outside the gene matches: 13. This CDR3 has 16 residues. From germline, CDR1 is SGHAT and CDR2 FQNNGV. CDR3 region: CASSSRGRARSIEQFF. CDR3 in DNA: TGTGCCAGCAGCTCCCGCGGGAGGGCCCGCTCGATTGAGCAGTTCTTC.

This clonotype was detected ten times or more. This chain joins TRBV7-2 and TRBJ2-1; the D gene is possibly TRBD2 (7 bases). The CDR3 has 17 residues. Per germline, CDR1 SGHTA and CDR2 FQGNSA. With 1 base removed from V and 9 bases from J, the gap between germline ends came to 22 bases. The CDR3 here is CASSLGLSGVGGGEQFF. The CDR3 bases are TGTGCCAGCAGCTTAGGTTTAAGCGGGGTCGGGGGCGGTGAGCAGTTCTTC.